The 16 T cell receptor beta chains presented below share a single source sample, sequenced in a study of cytomegalovirus exposure and HLA in healthy donors (dated by TCRdb to 2017 to 2019). Library preparation was by the immunoSEQ multiplex PCR assay. A mixture of 60 forward primers for TCR Vbeta segments and 13 reverse primers for TCR Jbeta segments was used in the multiplex PCR. Entries here come from immuneACCESS through TCRdb and include only in-frame sequences with V and J called. Some clones fail to appear in such tables; in the studies checked, an unresolved V gene covers under half of the shortfall, and the cause of the remainder is unknown. The sample table shows about 200,000 clones, and over 60% are seen once. Clones ranked in the top ten supply about 14% of the sample. The sequenced sample was PBMCs. The receptors come from a man between 40 and 49 years old in good health and CMV-seronegative.

V gene TRBV5-1 combines with J gene TRBJ2-5, with 10 bases that match TRBD2. The V gene end was trimmed by 0 bases and the J gene end by 5 bases; junction bases not matched to a gene: 4. Germline CDR1 is SGHRS and CDR2 is YFSETQ. This CDR3 spans 15 amino acids. The CDR3 spells CASSLGLAGDETQYF. In nucleotides, the CDR3 is TGCGCCAGCAGCTTGGGGCTAGCGGGAGATGAGACCCAGTACTTC.

In its sample, this clone was seen once. The chain joins TRBV29-1 to TRBJ1-2; D may be TRBD1 (6 bases). The CDR3 extends over 15 amino acids. V dropped 4 bases and J dropped 4 bases, with 19 bases sitting between them. CDR1 and CDR2 from the germline V gene are SQVTM and ANQGSEA. CDR3 nucleotide sequence: TGCAGCGTTGTTCGACAGGAGGTTCCGTCCTATGGCTACACCTTC. Translated, it gives CSVVRQEVPSYGYTF.

This clone has just a few counts. V is TRBV6-6 and J is TRBJ2-4, with D uncertain. The CDR3 is 11 residues long. V was cut by 8 bases and J by 3 bases, with 5 bases left in between. Germline V gene lookup returns CDR1 MNHNY and CDR2 SVGAGI (reference sequence). The CDR3 nucleotides read TGTGCCAGCCGCAGCAAAAACATTCAGTACTTC. Residues: CASRSKNIQYF.

The table lists this clone with a few counts. The V gene is TRBV10-2, the J gene TRBJ1-6; 7 nucleotides line up with TRBD1. Germline trimming cut 6 bases from V and 7 bases from J; bases unmatched to any gene: 9. Germline V gives CDR1 WSHSY, CDR2 SAAADI. The CDR3 extends over 15 amino acids. This CDR3 reads CASRLTLQGNSPLHF. In DNA, the CDR3 is TGCGCCAGCAGGCTTACTTTACAGGGGAATTCACCCCTCCACTTT.

A single count supports this clone. The chain couples TRBV11-2 to TRBJ1-1; possibly TRBD1 for D (5 bases). Germline CDR1 and CDR2: SGHAT and FQNNGV. The CDR3 runs to 14 residues. Trimming shortened V by 0 bases and J by 0 bases, and 5 bases separated the two germline ends. The CDR3 DNA reads TGTGCCAGCAGCTTAGAGGGGCTGAACACTGAAGCTTTCTTT. Its protein product is CASSLEGLNTEAFF.

This rearrangement joins TRBV30 to TRBJ2-7; unclear D gene. V was trimmed by 5 bases and J by 0 bases, leaving 11 bases between them. The CDR3 extends over 13 amino acids. CDR1 is GTSNPN, CDR2 SVGIG, per germline (reference sequence). The CDR3: CAWSSGSSYEQYF. CDR3 bases: TGTGCCTGGTCTTCGGGTAGCTCCTACGAGCAGTACTTC.

The J gene is TRBJ2-7, the V gene TRBV7-2, with D maybe TRBD1 (5 bases). The CDR3 is made up of 16 amino acids. V shed 2 bases and J shed 6 bases, with 20 bases lying between them. From germline, CDR1 is SGHTA and CDR2 FQGNSA. The CDR3 nucleotides are TGTGCCAGCAGCTTAACCTCTCGGCAGGGAAGAGGCGAGCAGTACTTC. As protein: CASSLTSRQGRGEQYF.

The chain has TRBV5-1 and TRBJ2-2, with TRBD1 matching over 9 bases. The CDR3 spans 16 residues. V was clipped by 0 bases and J by 4 bases; unmatched bases: 4. Germline assignment: CDR1 SGHRS and CDR2 YFSETQ. CDR3: CASSLAGTGSTGELFF. The CDR3 region has the DNA TGCGCCAGCAGCTTGGCCGGGACAGGGAGCACCGGGGAGCTGTTTTTT.

With regard to this clone: An end of the junction does not agree with germline; a read error may underlie this. The rearrangement links TRBV2 to TRBJ2-5; no clear D. The CDR3 loop spans 14 amino acids. The germline gives CDR1 SNHLY, CDR2 FYNNEI. The CDR3 region has the DNA TGTGCCAGCAGTGATCACCGGCCCCAAGAGGCCCAGTACTTC. It yields the protein CASSDHRPQEAQYF. The full variable domain, completed using reference TRBV2 and TRBJ2-5, is EPEVTQTPSHQVTQMGQEVILRCVPISNHLYFYWYRQILGQKVEFLVSFYNNEISEKSEIFDDQFSVERPDGSNFTLKIRSTKLEDSAMYFCASSDHRPQEAQYFGPGTRLLVL.

In this sample, this clone turned up a few times. V and J are TRBV5-4 and TRBJ2-7; 9 nucleotides match TRBD1. V trimming: 0 bases; J trimming: 0 bases; junction bases outside the gene matches: 4. CDR3 length: 16 amino acids. Germline CDR1 SGHNT, CDR2 YYREEE (reference sequence). This chain's CDR3 is CASSLAGTGTSYEQYF. The CDR3 DNA reads TGTGCCAGCAGCTTGGCCGGGACAGGGACCTCCTACGAGCAGTACTTC.

The rearrangement joins TRBV30 to TRBJ1-2; weak D call: TRBD1 (5 bases). This CDR3 spans 13 amino acids. Germline assignment: CDR1 GTSNPN and CDR2 SVGIG (reference sequence). V was cut by 4 bases and J by 3 bases, with 12 bases left in between. The DNA of the CDR3 is TGTGCCTGGAAAGGGGCTCCGGACTATGGCTACACCTTC. The encoded protein is CAWKGAPDYGYTF.

The genes are TRBV15 and TRBJ1-2, with 7 bases matching TRBD1. The CDR3 has 17 residues. CDR1 is LNHNV and CDR2 is YYDKDF in the germline V gene (reference sequence). V trimming: 1 base; J trimming: 3 bases; junction bases outside the gene matches: 11. This CDR3 is CATSRGTGQDWYYGYTF. CDR3 nucleotide sequence: TGTGCCACCAGCAGAGGGACAGGTCAAGACTGGTACTATGGCTACACCTTC.

CDR3 nucleotide sequence: TGTGCCAGCAGTTACGGTATAGACAGGGCTGGAAAGACCCAGTACTTC. Protein product: CASSYGIDRAGKTQYF. J is TRBJ2-5 and V is TRBV6-5; 7 positions agree with TRBD1. V shed 2 bases, J shed 6 bases, and the junction held 12 bases outside the gene matches. This CDR3 region has 16 residues. The germline CDR1 and CDR2 sequences are MNHEY and SVGAGI.

The rearrangement joins TRBV19 to TRBJ1-5; D may be TRBD1 (5 bases). Trimming stripped 2 bases from V and 3 bases from J, with 14 bases between. CDR3 length: 16 amino acids. Germline V CDR1 and CDR2: LNHDA, SQIVND (reference sequence). DNA for the CDR3: TGTGCCAGTAGTATAAGGGGAAGTAATGTCAATCAGCCCCAGCATTTT. Protein: CASSIRGSNVNQPQHF. The variable domain in full, with the rest retrieved from reference TRBV19 and TRBJ1-5, is DGGITQSPKYLFRKEGQNVTLSCEQNLNHDAMYWYRQDPGQGLRLIYYSQIVNDFQKGDIAEGYSVSREKKESFPLTVTSAQKNPTAFYLCASSIRGSNVNQPQHFGDGTRLSIL.

The chain carries TRBV4-2 and TRBJ1-1, with D maybe TRBD1 (5 bases). The CDR3 has 13 amino acids. The germline CDR1 and CDR2 sequences are LGHNA and YNFKEQ. Trimming took off 4 bases at V and 4 bases at J, with 10 bases between the two ends. The CDR3 here is CASSLGGFTEAFF. The CDR3 DNA reads TGTGCCAGCAGCCTGGGGGGATTCACTGAAGCTTTCTTT.

This chain links TRBV19 with TRBJ1-5, with a possible D match to TRBD1 (6 bases). The V end lost 3 bases, the J end lost 0 bases, and 12 bases lay between the germline ends. Looked up from germline, CDR1 is LNHDA and CDR2 is SQIVND (reference sequence). The CDR3 runs to 16 residues. This CDR3 is CASSIRDTHSNQPQHF. The CDR3 DNA reads as TGTGCCAGTAGTATCCGGGACACACATAGCAATCAGCCCCAGCATTTT. Supplemented by reference TRBV19 and TRBJ1-5, the full variable domain reads DGGITQSPKYLFRKEGQNVTLSCEQNLNHDAMYWYRQDPGQGLRLIYYSQIVNDFQKGDIAEGYSVSREKKESFPLTVTSAQKNPTAFYLCASSIRDTHSNQPQHFGDGTRLSIL.